The 9 T cell receptor beta chains listed next were all sequenced from one sample in a study of T cells in Graves' hyperthyroidism and ophthalmopathy. Amplified TCR beta CDR3 regions came from RNA transcripts. The TCR CDR3 first-round RT-PCR relied on the HTBI primer set. TCRdb reprocessed the multiplex PCR reads via MiXCR and lists one record per CDR3 protein. The sample lists some 690,000 distinct CDR3 sequences, 15% to 20% seen once, with roughly a sixth in the top ten. Sequencing was carried out using blood. The receptors here all came from a man aged 45-65 years with Graves' hyperthyroidism.

This clonotype was picked up many times. The chain links TRBV18 to TRBJ2-5; D not resolved. The CDR3 runs 14 residues. Trimming removed 6 bases at V and 4 bases at J, with 15 bases between. Per the germline V gene, CDR1 is KGHSH and CDR2 is LQKENI. The CDR3 coding sequence is TGTGCCAGCTCTTTTGCGGCCAAGATAGAGACCCAGTACTTC. Translating gives CASSFAAKIETQYF.

This clonotype was observed at least ten times. The rearrangement joins TRBV28 to TRBJ2-3; TRBD2 agrees at 16 bases. Trimming at V came to 2 bases and at J to 6 bases, leaving 23 bases not matched to a gene. The germline gives CDR1 MDHEN, CDR2 SYDVKM. CDR3 length equals 23 residues. CDR3 amino acids: CASSLIDRESGPGLAGGPDTQYF. The CDR3 bases are TGTGCCAGCAGTTTAATCGACCGCGAATCGGGACCGGGACTAGCGGGAGGGCCGGATACGCAGTATTTT.

This clonotype was seen at least ten times. V and J are TRBV29-1 and TRBJ1-5, with a weak D call TRBD1 (5 bases). This CDR3 is built from 13 residues. Germline V gene sequence: CDR1 SQVTM, CDR2 ANQGSEA. V was trimmed by 3 bases and J by 7 bases, leaving 13 bases between them. CDR3 DNA sequence: TGCAGCGTTGACGAGGGGTGGGGGCAGCCCCAGCATTTT. Its translation is CSVDEGWGQPQHF.

A single count supports this clonotype. This chain uses TRBV19 with TRBJ2-3; 7 nucleotides agree with TRBD1. The V gene end was trimmed by 5 bases and the J gene end by 4 bases; junction bases not matched to a gene: 3. The germline CDR1 and CDR2 sequences are LNHDA and SQIVND (reference sequence). CDR3 length: 13 amino acids. The CDR3 here is CASSDRAADTQYF. The CDR3 region has the DNA TGTGCCAGTAGTGACAGGGCCGCAGATACGCAGTATTTT.

This clonotype has more than one count but fewer than ten. V gene TRBV12-3 or TRBV12-4 combines with J gene TRBJ2-7; TRBD2 matches 8 bases. The CDR3 sequence is 14 residues long. Trimming took 5 bases from V and 6 from J; bases not matched to a gene: 9. The CDR3 bases are TGTGCCAGCAGTGCGGAGGGTAGCGGGACCGAGCAGTACTTC. This sequence encodes CASSAEGSGTEQYF.

This clonotype occurred once. This rearrangement joins TRBV2 to TRBJ2-1, with 9 bases fitting TRBD2. V trimming: 8 bases; J trimming: 7 bases; junction bases outside the gene matches: 18. CDR3 length equals 17 residues. Germline V CDR1 and CDR2: SNHLY, FYNNEI. The CDR3 sequence is CASGGEGGSGRKNEQFF. The CDR3 coding sequence is TGTGCCAGCGGGGGGGAAGGGGGAAGCGGGAGGAAGAATGAGCAGTTCTTC.

The genes are TRBV6-1 and TRBJ2-7; no definite D call. Deletions cut 6 bases from V and 2 bases from J, with 8 bases between. The CDR3 has 12 amino acids. Germline-derived CDR1 and CDR2 are MNHNS and SASEGT. The CDR3 DNA reads TGTGCCAGCAGGGGCCCTACCTACGAGCAGTACTTC. Its translation: CASRGPTYEQYF.

This clonotype has at least ten counts. The chain is built from TRBV19 and TRBJ1-1; 7 positions match TRBD1. The CDR3 consists of 12 residues. Losses at the gene ends were 6 bases for V and 8 bases for J; bases not matched to a gene: 6. CDR1 and CDR2 from the germline V gene are LNHDA and SQIVND (reference sequence). CDR3 nucleotides: TGTGCCAGTAGGCCGGGGACAGCAGAAGCTTTCTTT. This encodes CASRPGTAEAFF.

This clonotype was counted at least ten times. The J gene is TRBJ1-1, the V gene TRBV20-1; tentatively, D is TRBD1 (5 bases). The germline CDR1 and CDR2 sequences are DFQATT and SNEGSKA (reference sequence). This CDR3 is built from 15 residues. Trimming removed 5 bases at V and 3 bases at J, with 19 bases between. The CDR3 spells CSARFPIQGDTEAFF. The CDR3 nucleotides read TGCAGTGCTCGCTTCCCCATACAAGGGGACACTGAAGCTTTCTTT.